These 20 T cell receptor beta chains were all obtained from the same sample, sequenced in a study of cytomegalovirus exposure and HLA in healthy donors. Use of 60 Vbeta and 13 Jbeta primers characterized the PCR. Produced via immunoSEQ multiplex PCR; TCRdb's table is partial and in-frame only. The sample shows approximately 170,000 clones, 68% of them seen only once. The sample consisted of PBMCs. The receptors here all came from a man aged 45-65 years in good health and CMV-seronegative.

The CDR3 spells CASSILAGGVNTGELFF. CDR3 bases: TGTGCCAGCAGTATACTAGCGGGGGGCGTTAACACCGGGGAGCTGTTTTTT. The chain joins TRBV6-4 to TRBJ2-2; 12 bases are a match to TRBD2. V shed 5 bases, J shed 2 bases, and the junction held 6 bases outside the gene matches. Looked up from germline, CDR1 is MRHNA and CDR2 is SNTAGT. The CDR3 totals 17 residues.

This clone was counted a few times. The chain carries TRBV29-1 and TRBJ2-5; possibly TRBD1 for D (6 bases). This CDR3 spans 14 amino acids. Germline V gene lookup returns CDR1 SQVTM and CDR2 ANQGSEA. The V gene lost 6 bases and the J gene lost 2 bases, with 16 bases spanning the gap. CDR3 sequence: CSVTPRGQQETQYF. Here the CDR3 DNA reads TGCAGCGTAACTCCCCGAGGACAGCAAGAGACCCAGTACTTC.

The chain couples TRBV19 to TRBJ1-2; possible D gene TRBD1, 5 bases. V was cut by 6 bases and J by 2 bases, with 10 bases left in between. Germline V gene sequence: CDR1 LNHDA, CDR2 SQIVND (reference sequence). This CDR3 has 13 residues. The CDR3 protein is CASSKGQNYGYTF. The CDR3 DNA sequence: TGTGCCAGTAGCAAGGGGCAAAACTATGGCTACACCTTC.

The CDR3 reads CAISWEQGNTGELFF. As DNA, the CDR3 is TGTGCCATCAGTTGGGAACAGGGGAACACCGGGGAGCTGTTTTTT. The chain carries TRBV10-3 and TRBJ2-2, with D maybe TRBD1 (6 bases). Germline V CDR1 and CDR2: ENHRY, SYGVKD. V shed 5 bases and J shed 1 base, with 11 bases lying between them. The CDR3 is 15 residues long.

The rearrangement joins TRBV19 to TRBJ1-6; no definite D call. V was shortened by 1 base and J by 0 bases, with 16 bases between the two germline ends. Germline values: CDR1 LNHDA, CDR2 SQIVND (reference sequence). There are 19 residues in the CDR3. This chain's CDR3 is CASSIASIVRSSYNSPLHF. As DNA, the CDR3 is TGTGCCAGTAGTATAGCCTCCATTGTACGGAGCTCCTATAATTCACCCCTCCACTTT. Drawing the rest from reference TRBV19 and TRBJ1-6, the complete variable domain is DGGITQSPKYLFRKEGQNVTLSCEQNLNHDAMYWYRQDPGQGLRLIYYSQIVNDFQKGDIAEGYSVSREKKESFPLTVTSAQKNPTAFYLCASSIASIVRSSYNSPLHFGNGTRLTVT.

This chain links TRBV2 with TRBJ1-5; TRBD1 matches at 7 bases. CDR3 size: 16 residues. Germline CDR1 is SNHLY and CDR2 is FYNNEI. After removal of 4 bases from V and 6 bases from J, the junction contained 12 bases not matched to a gene. The CDR3 DNA reads as TGTGCCAGCAGTGTTAACTACCGGGACAGTGGTCAGCCCCAGCATTTT. Its translation: CASSVNYRDSGQPQHF.

The chain links TRBV28 to TRBJ1-2, with D hard to call. Per the germline V gene, CDR1 is MDHEN and CDR2 is SYDVKM. Trimming shortened V by 6 bases and J by 6 bases, and 11 bases separated the two germline ends. This CDR3 region has 12 residues. CDR3: CASSPNRDGYTF. CDR3 sequence (DNA): TGTGCCAGCAGCCCCAATAGAGATGGCTACACCTTC.

The rearrangement uses TRBV7-9 and TRBJ2-5, with 11 positions matching TRBD2. Germline lookup yields CDR1 SEHNR and CDR2 FQNEAQ (reference sequence). The J segment lost 5 bases and the V segment lost 5 bases, leaving 7 bases of the junction unmatched. The CDR3 length is 15 residues. CDR3 in DNA: TGTGCCAGCAGCCTTAGCGGGGGGGCCGGGGAGACCCAGTACTTC. It translates to CASSLSGGAGETQYF.

In its sample, this clone was seen a few times. The chain couples TRBV4-2 to TRBJ2-7, with TRBD2 matching over 9 bases. CDR1 and CDR2 from the germline V gene are LGHNA and YNFKEQ. The CDR3 length is 15 residues. V shed 1 base, J shed 7 bases, and the junction held 8 bases outside the gene matches. CDR3 nucleotide sequence: TGTGCCAGCAGCCAAGCCTCCAGCGGGGGGCCGGAGCAGTACTTC. Its protein is CASSQASSGGPEQYF.

Of note for this clone: The junction departs from the called germline gene at one end, perhaps through a read error. The identical CDR3 is also encoded by other nucleotide sequences in the sample. CDR3 DNA sequence: TGTGCCAGCAGTTACGGGCAGAAGAACACTGAGGCTTTCTTT. This sequence encodes CASSYGQKNTEAFF. The chain links TRBV6-5 to TRBJ1-1; D gene unclear. From germline, CDR1 is MNHEY and CDR2 SVGAGI. This CDR3 has 14 amino acids.

The chain joins TRBV19 to TRBJ2-7; 8 nucleotides line up with TRBD2. The CDR3 covers 14 residues. Germline CDR1 and CDR2: LNHDA and SQIVND (reference sequence). Unmatched junction bases numbered 2, after V lost 1 base and J lost 3 bases. The CDR3 nucleotides read TGTGCCAGTAGTATAGCGGGGGGGTACTACGAGCAGTACTTC. Amino acid sequence: CASSIAGGYYEQYF.

The V call is TRBV6-5, the J call TRBJ1-1, with 9 bases aligning to TRBD1. The CDR3 has 15 residues. V trimming: 4 bases; J trimming: 6 bases; junction bases outside the gene matches: 9. Looked up from germline, CDR1 is MNHEY and CDR2 is SVGAGI. This CDR3 is CASSSGTGSVPEAFF. CDR3 nucleotide sequence: TGTGCCAGCAGTTCTGGGACAGGGTCCGTCCCTGAAGCTTTCTTT.

The J gene is TRBJ1-4, the V gene TRBV13, with D perhaps matching TRBD1 (6 bases). There are 15 residues in the CDR3. Trimming took 5 bases from V and 8 from J, leaving 18 bases between them. Germline CDR1 is PRHDT and CDR2 is FYEKMQ (reference sequence). The CDR3 DNA reads as TGTGCCAGCAGCCCCCCCGGGGGGCAGTTGGAAAAACTGTTTTTT. It codes for CASSPPGGQLEKLFF.

The chain joins TRBV19 to TRBJ2-1; TRBD1 agrees at 9 bases. J lost 0 bases, V lost 4 bases, and 7 bases had no gene match. CDR1 and CDR2 from the germline V gene are LNHDA and SQIVND (reference sequence). The CDR3 has 17 residues. This CDR3 reads CASSNTGTGISYNEQFF. DNA of the CDR3: TGTGCCAGTAGTAATACCGGGACAGGGATCTCCTACAATGAGCAGTTCTTC.

The rearrangement uses TRBV5-8 and TRBJ2-7; TRBD1 matches at 8 bases. The CDR3 runs 15 residues. Germline CDR1 reads SGHTS; CDR2 reads YDEGEE. V trimming: 4 bases; J trimming: 5 bases; junction bases outside the gene matches: 11. CDR3 DNA: TGTGCCAGCAGCCCCGGGACAGGAGTTGCCGACGAGCAGTACTTC. The encoded protein is CASSPGTGVADEQYF.

The rearrangement uses TRBV5-5 and TRBJ2-7; possible D gene TRBD1, 5 bases. Germline CDR1 and CDR2: SGHKS and YYEKEE (reference sequence). This CDR3 has 14 amino acids. The V gene lost 2 bases and the J gene lost 7 bases, with 16 bases spanning the gap. CDR3 region: CASSFPDTPWEQYF. The CDR3 DNA follows: TGTGCCAGCAGCTTTCCGGACACACCCTGGGAGCAGTACTTC.

This chain joins TRBV5-1 and TRBJ2-2; tentative D call: TRBD2 (6 bases). Germline assignment: CDR1 SGHRS and CDR2 YFSETQ. CDR3 length: 16 amino acids. V lost 0 bases to trimming and J lost 3 bases, with 12 bases between them. In DNA, the CDR3 is TGCGCCAGCAGCTTGGGACTAGTCCCCGACACCGGGGAGCTGTTTTTT. Protein sequence: CASSLGLVPDTGELFF.

This rearrangement joins TRBV10-3 to TRBJ2-5; TRBD2 might be the D (6 bases). The CDR3 sequence is 14 residues long. Germline CDR1 is ENHRY and CDR2 is SYGVKD. Trimming left V 6 bases short and J 1 base short, with 12 bases between. The CDR3 coding sequence is TGTGCCATCAGCGACGGGGGTTTCCAAGAGACCCAGTACTTC. Protein product: CAISDGGFQETQYF.

This clone was detected only a few times. In nucleotides, the CDR3 is TGTGCCAGCACCCGACAGAAAGATCAGCCCCAGCATTTT. It codes for CASTRQKDQPQHF. The chain joins TRBV2 to TRBJ1-5; a weak D match, TRBD1 (5 bases). Between the trimmed V and J ends, which lost 7 bases and 5 bases, there was a span of 12 bases. The CDR3 has 13 amino acids. Looked up from germline, CDR1 is SNHLY and CDR2 is FYNNEI. The variable domain in full, with the rest retrieved from reference TRBV2 and TRBJ1-5, is EPEVTQTPSHQVTQMGQEVILRCVPISNHLYFYWYRQILGQKVEFLVSFYNNEISEKSEIFDDQFSVERPDGSNFTLKIRSTKLEDSAMYFCASTRQKDQPQHFGDGTRLSIL.

This clone was seen a few times. This chain links TRBV2 with TRBJ2-2, with D uncertain. Trimming removed 6 bases at V and 2 bases at J, with 10 bases between. CDR3 length equals 14 residues. CDR1 and CDR2 from the germline V gene are SNHLY and FYNNEI. The DNA for the CDR3 is TGTGCCAGCAGGAACATTTACAACACCGGGGAGCTGTTTTTT. Translated, it gives CASRNIYNTGELFF.